The 30 T cell receptor beta chains reported below all come from one sample, sequenced in a study of T cell responses to AZD1222 COVID-19 vaccine (dated by TCRdb to the early 2020s). The library was generated by the immunoSEQ multiplex PCR assay. TCRdb took over this immuneACCESS table, retaining in-frame rearrangements with V and J assigned. Such tables are incomplete; in checked studies, under half of the missing clones stem from an unresolved V gene, and the remainder is unexplained. The sample contains around 75,000 clones, approximately 81% of them found a single time. The top ten clones comprise less than 15% of the sample. Sample time point, as interpreted from the label and publication: baseline before first vaccination. The material was peripheral blood, obtained on day 0 of AZD1222 vaccination. The receptors derive from an adult in good health.

V is TRBV3-1 (or the pseudogene TRBV3-2) and J is TRBJ1-5; D ambiguous. With 0 bases removed from V and 5 bases from J, the gap between germline ends came to 11 bases. In germline, CDR1 is LGHDT, CDR2 YNNKEL (reference sequence). The CDR3 extends over 15 amino acids. This CDR3 reads CASSQDPEEHQPQHF. CDR3 nucleotide sequence: TGTGCCAGCAGCCAAGACCCCGAGGAGCATCAGCCCCAGCATTTT.

This rearrangement joins TRBV6-1 to TRBJ1-2; unclear D gene. The V gene lost 3 bases and the J gene lost 4 bases, with 18 bases spanning the gap. CDR3 length: 16 residues. The V gene's germline CDR1 is MNHNS and CDR2 SASEGT. The CDR3 region has the DNA TGTGCCAGCAGTGACCGGGAGACGGAGAGGACCTATGGCTACACCTTC. Its translation is CASSDRETERTYGYTF.

This chain links TRBV7-8 with TRBJ2-7; 8 nucleotides match TRBD1. Looked up from germline, CDR1 is SGHVS and CDR2 is FQNEAQ. The CDR3 contains 16 residues. Trimming cost V 0 bases and J 7 bases; bases outside gene matches: 11. The CDR3 sequence is CASSLAVGDRGWEQYF. CDR3 coding DNA: TGTGCCAGCAGCTTAGCAGTAGGCGACAGGGGTTGGGAGCAGTACTTC.

The chain recombines TRBV19 with TRBJ2-3, with 7 bases identical to TRBD2. V lost 9 bases, J lost 1 base, and 10 bases stayed unmatched. This CDR3 comprises 15 residues. Germline V gene data show CDR1 as LNHDA and CDR2 as SQIVND (reference sequence). The CDR3 region is CASGKRGLGTDTQYF. CDR3 coding DNA: TGTGCCAGCGGGAAGCGGGGTCTTGGCACAGATACGCAGTATTTT.

The rearrangement uses TRBV7-8 and TRBJ2-6, with TRBD1 as a possible D gene (6 bases). The CDR3 contains 18 residues. V was clipped by 1 base and J by 0 bases, with 13 bases between them. Germline CDR1 and CDR2: SGHVS and FQNEAQ. CDR3 sequence (DNA): TGTGCCAGCAGCTTAGAACAGGGCCAGAGCTCTGGGGCCAACGTCCTGACTTTC. This sequence encodes CASSLEQGQSSGANVLTF.

This clone was observed a single time. CDR3 residues: CASSLRLGTSAEQYF. DNA of the CDR3: TGTGCCAGCAGCTTAAGATTGGGGACTAGCGCCGAGCAGTACTTC. The chain has TRBV7-2 and TRBJ2-7; 10 nucleotides align to TRBD2. V lost 2 bases to trimming and J lost 6 bases; unmatched junction nucleotides: 7. The V gene's germline CDR1 is SGHTA and CDR2 FQGNSA. The CDR3 extends over 15 amino acids.

This rearrangement joins TRBV27 to TRBJ1-2, with a weak D call TRBD1 (6 bases). CDR3 size: 15 residues. Germline V gene data show CDR1 as MNHEY and CDR2 as SMNVEV (reference sequence). Deletions cut 6 bases from V and 0 bases from J, with 14 bases between. CDR3 coding DNA: TGTGCCAGCAGACCCCCAGGGGCCTCTAACTATGGCTACACCTTC. This gives the protein CASRPPGASNYGYTF.

This clone was detected only once. The chain uses TRBV25-1 and TRBJ1-4; D is ambiguous. Trimming stripped 10 bases from V and 8 bases from J, with 14 bases between. The CDR3 runs to 12 residues. CDR1 is MGHDK, CDR2 SYGVNS, per germline. The CDR3 spells CATSPAGEKLFF. CDR3 in DNA: TGTGCCACAAGTCCAGCCGGGGAAAAACTGTTTTTT.

The V and J genes are TRBV2 and TRBJ1-3; TRBD1 aligns across 7 bases. There are 13 residues in the CDR3. V was clipped by 6 bases and J by 4 bases; unmatched bases: 3. Germline V gene data show CDR1 as SNHLY and CDR2 as FYNNEI. The CDR3 region is CASSEGQGNTIYF. CDR3 nucleotide sequence: TGTGCCAGCAGCGAGGGACAGGGAAACACCATATATTTT.

V usage is TRBV21-1 and J usage is TRBJ1-1; the tabulated D call, TRBD1, remains unverified against the DNA. TRBV21-1 is described as a pseudogene. CDR3 length equals 16 residues. CDR3 sequence (DNA): TGTGCCAGCAGCAAAGTTGAGACAGGGGTTTACACTGAAGCTTTCTTT. It translates to CASSKVETGVYTEAFF.

This chain links TRBV18 with TRBJ2-5; D could derive from TRBD1 or TRBD2 (5 bases each). The CDR3 loop spans 14 amino acids. The germline V and J ends were trimmed by 0 bases and 4 bases, with 9 bases remaining between them. Germline assignment: CDR1 KGHSH and CDR2 LQKENI. CDR3 protein: CASSPPGVRETQYF. Here the CDR3 DNA reads TGTGCCAGCTCACCACCGGGGGTCCGAGAGACCCAGTACTTC.

V usage is TRBV13 and J usage is TRBJ2-7, with no clear D. Trimming removed 5 bases at V and 3 bases at J, with 14 bases between. Germline V gene sequence: CDR1 PRHDT, CDR2 FYEKMQ (reference sequence). The length of the CDR3 is 14 residues. CDR3 bases: TGTGCCAGCAGCCCACCCCCTCGGAACTACGAGCAGTACTTC. This encodes CASSPPPRNYEQYF.

V is TRBV7-3 and J is TRBJ1-1; D not certain. V lost 2 bases, J lost 4 bases, and 8 bases lay in between. Germline V lookup: CDR1 SGHTA, CDR2 FQGTGA. The CDR3 has 13 amino acids. This CDR3 is CASSLGLGTEAFF. CDR3 nucleotide sequence: TGTGCCAGCAGCTTAGGGTTGGGCACTGAAGCTTTCTTT. Combining the CDR3 with reference TRBV7-3 and TRBJ1-1 gives the whole variable domain GAGVSQTPSNKVTEKGKYVELRCDPISGHTALYWYRQSLGQGPEFLIYFQGTGAADDSGLPNDRFFAVRPEGSVSTLKIQRTERGDSAVYLCASSLGLGTEAFFGQGTRLTVV.

The chain recombines TRBV12-3 or TRBV12-4 with TRBJ2-3; D gene unclear. The V and J ends lost 3 bases and 4 bases respectively, with 5 bases between them. This CDR3 spans 12 amino acids. The CDR3 DNA reads as TGTGCCAGCAGTTTGATTTCAGATACGCAGTATTTT. It yields the protein CASSLISDTQYF.

The sample holds one count of this clone. The chain joins TRBV7-2 to TRBJ2-2; TRBD2 is a possible D gene (5 bases). Trimming pared 1 base from V and 2 bases from J, leaving 11 bases between. This CDR3 comprises 16 residues. Germline V gene sequence: CDR1 SGHTA, CDR2 FQGNSA. CDR3 DNA: TGTGCCAGCAGCTTAGGCGGCGGGCTTAACACCGGGGAGCTGTTTTTT. This sequence encodes CASSLGGGLNTGELFF.

The V call is TRBV10-1, the J call TRBJ1-4; 8 nucleotides line up with TRBD1. The germline gives CDR1 WNHNN, CDR2 SYGVQD (reference sequence). The CDR3 sequence is 12 residues long. Trimming removed 7 bases from V and 8 bases from J; junction bases left unmatched: 3. CDR3 nucleotides: TGCGCCAGCATCGGACAGGGAGAAAAACTGTTTTTT. It specifies CASIGQGEKLFF.

The chain employs TRBV28 and TRBJ2-6; 9 nucleotides agree with TRBD2. J was trimmed by 2 bases and V by 5 bases; bases with no gene match: 10. Looked up from germline, CDR1 is MDHEN and CDR2 is SYDVKM. The CDR3 is made up of 18 amino acids. CDR3 in amino acids: CASSPLGGGAAGANVLTF. The CDR3 bases are TGTGCCAGCAGTCCCCTCGGCGGGGGGGCGGCTGGGGCCAACGTCCTGACTTTC.

The gene calls are TRBV19 and TRBJ2-7; TRBD1 matches 7 bases. The V and J ends lost 4 bases and 1 base, in that order; junction bases with no gene match: 4. CDR3 length: 14 residues. CDR1 and CDR2 (germline): LNHDA, SQIVND (reference sequence). The CDR3 DNA sequence: TGTGCCAGTAGTAGGACAGGTAGTTCCTACGAGCAGTACTTC. It translates to CASSRTGSSYEQYF.

The CDR3 sequence is CASGAPGRTNSPLHF. DNA for the CDR3: TGTGCCAGTGGGGCCCCCGGGCGGACCAATTCACCCCTCCACTTT. The chain carries TRBV3-1 (or the pseudogene TRBV3-2) and TRBJ1-6; maybe TRBD1 (5 bases). CDR1 is LGHDT, CDR2 YNNKEL, per germline (reference sequence). Trimming pared 9 bases from V and 7 bases from J, leaving 19 bases between. The CDR3 is 15 amino acids.

This sequence joins TRBV19 and TRBJ2-7; 10 positions agree with TRBD2. This CDR3 region has 15 residues. Germline CDR1 and CDR2: LNHDA and SQIVND (reference sequence). The J segment lost 0 bases and the V segment lost 2 bases, leaving 1 base of the junction unmatched. As DNA, the CDR3 is TGTGCCAGTAGTATAATAGCGGGGGGCTCCTACGAGCAGTACTTC. Protein product: CASSIIAGGSYEQYF.

V is TRBV15 and J is TRBJ2-3; a possible D gene is TRBD1 (7 bases). Trimming shortened V by 5 bases and J by 3 bases, and 24 bases separated the two germline ends. Germline values: CDR1 LNHNV, CDR2 YYDKDF (reference sequence). The length of the CDR3 is 18 residues. CDR3 residues: CATSGTGEEGSLTDTQYF. DNA for the CDR3: TGTGCCACCAGCGGCACAGGGGAGGAGGGATCATTGACAGATACGCAGTATTTT.

The V and J genes are TRBV9 and TRBJ1-2; possibly TRBD1 for D (5 bases). The V and J ends lost 4 bases and 8 bases respectively, with 18 bases between them. CDR1 is SGDLS, CDR2 YYNGEE, per germline. The CDR3 contains 14 residues. The CDR3 DNA sequence: TGTGCCAGCAGCTCAGGGACGGACGTCGGGGGCTACACCTTC. It encodes CASSSGTDVGGYTF.

A single count supports this clone. The chain links TRBV5-4 to TRBJ1-3; D not resolved. Trimming left V 0 bases short and J 0 bases short, with 4 bases between. The CDR3 has 14 amino acids. Germline loops: CDR1 SGHNT, CDR2 YYREEE (reference sequence). DNA of the CDR3: TGTGCCAGCAGCTTGGCGTCCTCTGGAAACACCATATATTTT. Protein sequence: CASSLASSGNTIYF.

The chain links TRBV7-9 to TRBJ1-4, with no clear D. The germline V and J ends were trimmed by 2 bases and 4 bases, with 8 bases remaining between them. The CDR3 consists of 14 residues. Germline assignment: CDR1 SEHNR and CDR2 FQNEAQ (reference sequence). CDR3 DNA: TGTGCCAGCAGCTTAAACGACGGTAATGAAAAACTGTTTTTT. This encodes CASSLNDGNEKLFF.

The rearrangement uses TRBV7-2 and TRBJ2-4; tentatively, D is TRBD1 or TRBD2 (5 bases each). Germline CDR1 SGHTA, CDR2 FQGNSA. The V end was cut by 1 base, the J end by 3 bases, with 10 bases between. This CDR3 spans 15 amino acids. In DNA, the CDR3 is TGTGCCAGCAGCTTAGGGGGGAACGGCAAAAACATTCAGTACTTC. Encoded protein: CASSLGGNGKNIQYF.

The chain uses TRBV6-5 and TRBJ2-7; tentative D call: TRBD2 (6 bases). The germline CDR1 and CDR2 sequences are MNHEY and SVGAGI. This CDR3 is 15 amino acids long. Trimming left V 0 bases short and J 2 bases short, with 11 bases between. The CDR3 loop reads CASSYSGGDAYEQYF. In DNA form, the CDR3 reads TGTGCCAGCAGTTACTCAGGAGGGGATGCCTACGAGCAGTACTTC.

The chain carries TRBV5-6 and TRBJ1-6, with D possibly TRBD1 on 6 matching bases. This CDR3 comprises 15 residues. The V gene's germline CDR1 is SGHDT and CDR2 YYEEEE. V was clipped by 4 bases and J by 6 bases, with 14 bases between them. The CDR3 region has the DNA TGTGCCAGCAGCGACCCGGGGGCTATTAATTCACCCCTCCACTTT. Its protein is CASSDPGAINSPLHF.

This chain links TRBV4-1 with TRBJ2-1; possibly TRBD1 for D (7 bases). V was pared by 4 bases and J by 8 bases, with 15 bases between. This CDR3 is built from 14 residues. CDR1 and CDR2 from the germline V gene are MGHRA and YSYEKL. Here the CDR3 reads CASSRPTGRHEQFF. CDR3 in DNA: TGCGCCAGCAGCCGCCCGACAGGGAGGCATGAGCAGTTCTTC.

The chain links TRBV7-8 to TRBJ1-4, with 7 bases fitting TRBD1. The junction had 15 bases not matched to a gene; V was cut back by 4 bases and J by 4 bases. This CDR3 comprises 18 residues. Per the germline V gene, CDR1 is SGHVS and CDR2 is FQNEAQ. The CDR3 loop is CASSSQTGFGGINEKLFF. CDR3 DNA sequence: TGTGCCAGCAGCTCCCAGACAGGGTTCGGGGGGATTAATGAAAAACTGTTTTTT.

The chain carries TRBV3-1 (or the pseudogene TRBV3-2) and TRBJ2-4, with no clear D. Per germline, CDR1 LGHDT and CDR2 YNNKEL (reference sequence). Trimming removed 1 base from V and 5 bases from J, with 6 bases in between. The CDR3 spans 13 residues. CDR3 sequence reads: CASSQVSENIQYF. The CDR3 DNA is TGTGCCAGCAGCCAAGTTTCGGAAAACATTCAGTACTTC.